One and the same sample provided the 20 T cell receptor beta chains below, sequenced in a study of human T cells and chemical hapten exposure listed by TCRdb under 2021. The method behind the library was RACE. Instrument on record: NextSeq 500. In TCRdb, the public reads were trimmed at Q25 with fastp and aligned with MiXCR, with productive beta chains retained. Rows with one shared CDR3 protein collapse into an entry with the most common genes and DNA. The sample records 65,000 to 95,000 distinct CDR3 sequences, approximately 8.1% of which are singletons. The leading ten clones occupy about 1.5% of the sample. Per the publication, the time point label means: healthy volunteer bleed at 6 weeks. Total RNA was isolated from unfractionated whole blood collected in Tempus Blood RNA tubes. The sequencing sample was made of whole blood. These receptors originate from a female donor in good health. Some clones in this sample may be carry-over from other donors' samples.

This clonotype has ten or more counts. The V gene is TRBV3-1, the J gene TRBJ2-2; D possibly uses TRBD1 or TRBD2 (5 bases each). Trimming shortened V by 2 bases and J by 7 bases, and 14 bases separated the two germline ends. Germline values: CDR1 LGHDT, CDR2 YNNKEL (reference sequence). This CDR3 is built from 15 residues. The CDR3 protein is CASSQSLGTVGELFF. Here the CDR3 DNA reads TGTGCCAGCAGCCAAAGTCTAGGGACGGTCGGGGAGCTGTTTTTT.

The rearrangement joins TRBV4-2 to TRBJ2-7; D perhaps matches TRBD2 (6 bases). CDR1 is LGHNA, CDR2 YNFKEQ, per germline. V lost 2 bases and J 4 bases, leaving 15 bases between the germline ends. The CDR3 totals 15 residues. The chain's CDR3 is CASSQHQGRGYEQYF. The DNA for the CDR3 is TGTGCCAGCAGCCAACACCAGGGTCGGGGGTACGAGCAGTACTTC.

In DNA form, the CDR3 reads TGTGCCAGCAGCCGAAGCGGGACAGCCCAGTCCCGGTACTTC. It codes for CASSRSGTAQSRYF. J is TRBJ2-4 and V is TRBV12-3 or TRBV12-4; perhaps D is TRBD1 or TRBD2 (7 bases each). This CDR3 is built from 14 residues. With 6 bases removed from V and 15 bases from J, the gap between germline ends came to 24 bases.

This clonotype was counted at least ten times. This rearrangement joins TRBV4-3 to TRBJ2-7; D is unclear. CDR3 length equals 16 residues. The germline V and J ends were trimmed by 1 base and 2 bases, with 15 bases remaining between them. Germline CDR1 LGHNA, CDR2 YSLEER. In DNA form, the CDR3 reads TGCGCCAGCAGCCAAGCGGCCACTCCCTCCCCCTACGAGCAGTACTTC. Its protein is CASSQAATPSPYEQYF.

This clonotype was seen only a few times. V and J are TRBV3-1 and TRBJ1-5; a possible D gene is TRBD1 (6 bases). The CDR3 runs to 15 residues. Germline loops: CDR1 LGHDT, CDR2 YNNKEL (reference sequence). V was trimmed by 4 bases and J by 6 bases, leaving 16 bases between them. The CDR3, as DNA: TGTGCCAGCAGCCCCACTCAGGGGAAGCTTCAGCCCCAGCATTTT. Protein product: CASSPTQGKLQPQHF. Full variable domain (remainder filled in from reference TRBV3-1 and TRBJ1-5): DTAVSQTPKYLVTQMGNDKSIKCEQNLGHDTMYWYKQDSKKFLKIMFSYNNKELIINETVPNRFSPKSPDKAHLNLHINSLELGDSAVYFCASSPTQGKLQPQHFGDGTRLSIL.

This clonotype was counted many times. The V call is TRBV29-1, the J call TRBJ2-5, with 8 nucleotides matching TRBD1. This CDR3 has 15 residues. Germline assignment: CDR1 SQVTM and CDR2 ANQGSEA. The V segment lost 2 bases and the J segment 5 bases; nucleotides outside the gene matches: 10. CDR3 protein: CSVELGQALRETQYF. The CDR3 coding sequence is TGCAGCGTTGAATTGGGACAGGCGCTAAGGGAGACCCAGTACTTC.

This clonotype was found many times. Written as DNA, the CDR3 is TGTGCCAGCTCACCACGGACAGGGGGTTCAGATACGCAGTATTTT. Translated, it gives CASSPRTGGSDTQYF. The chain has TRBV18 and TRBJ2-3, with 10 positions matching TRBD1. Germline lookup yields CDR1 KGHSH and CDR2 LQKENI. V lost 1 base and J lost 4; bases outside the gene matches: 2. The CDR3 is made up of 15 amino acids.

This clonotype was seen a handful of times. The chain links TRBV5-1 to TRBJ1-4; perhaps TRBD1 as D (5 bases). The germline gives CDR1 SGHRS, CDR2 YFSETQ. V shed 0 bases and J shed 0 bases, with 12 bases lying between them. The CDR3 consists of 17 residues. The CDR3 spells CASSLAGAVTTNEKLFF. The CDR3 nucleotides are TGCGCCAGCAGCTTGGCCGGGGCCGTAACAACTAATGAAAAACTGTTTTTT.

As regards this clonotype: One base away lies a much larger clone, so this may be a sequencing read error. The V gene is TRBV27, the J gene TRBJ1-5; D is undetermined. Germline loops: CDR1 MNHEY, CDR2 SMNVEV (reference sequence). This CDR3 spans 14 amino acids. The CDR3 sequence is CASSLSRGSQPQRF. CDR3 DNA sequence: TGTGCCAGCAGTTTATCCCGCGGGAGTCAGCCCCAGCGTTTT.

This clonotype came up a few times. The chain recombines TRBV20-1 with TRBJ1-6; 10 bases are a match to TRBD1. The CDR3 length is 14 residues. Germline V gene data show CDR1 as DFQATT and CDR2 as SNEGSKA (reference sequence). The V segment lost 6 bases and the J segment 8 bases; nucleotides outside the gene matches: 7. As DNA, the CDR3 is TGCAGTGCCGTTGCCGGGACAGGGGATTCACCCCTCCACTTT. Encoded protein: CSAVAGTGDSPLHF.

The chain employs TRBV14 and TRBJ2-3; 14 bases line up with TRBD2. The germline V gene encodes CDR1 SGHDN and CDR2 FVKESK. V was clipped by 5 bases and J by 11 bases; unmatched bases: 9. The CDR3 length is 15 residues. The DNA of the CDR3 is TGTGCCAGCAGCTCCCGACTAGCGGGGGGGCGGGAGCAGTATTTT. Its translation is CASSSRLAGGREQYF.

This clonotype was found a few times. V is TRBV29-1 and J is TRBJ1-2, with TRBD1 matching 7 bases. After removal of 3 bases from V and 4 bases from J, the junction contained 5 bases not matched to a gene. The germline gives CDR1 SQVTM, CDR2 ANQGSEA. This CDR3 contains 13 residues. CDR3 sequence: CSVEKGAIYGYTF. CDR3 in DNA: TGCAGCGTTGAGAAGGGGGCCATCTATGGCTACACCTTC.

This clonotype occurred many times. CDR3 bases: TGCAGTGCTAGCGTTCAGGGGCCAGCTAACTATGGCTACACCTTC. Residues: CSASVQGPANYGYTF. This chain uses TRBV20-1 with TRBJ1-2; D perhaps matches TRBD1 (6 bases). This CDR3 has 15 amino acids. Germline V CDR1 and CDR2: DFQATT, SNEGSKA (reference sequence). V shed 3 bases and J shed 0 bases, with 14 bases lying between them.

Many counts were recorded for this clonotype. The genes are TRBV12-3 or TRBV12-4 and TRBJ1-5; perhaps TRBD1 as D (5 bases). Trimming cost V 3 bases and J 7 bases, with 16 bases left between them. This CDR3 comprises 15 residues. The CDR3 is CASSFVVEGAQPQHF. In nucleotides, the CDR3 is TGTGCCAGCAGTTTCGTCGTGGAAGGGGCCCAGCCCCAGCATTTT.

The genes are TRBV4-2 and TRBJ2-2; 7 bases agree with TRBD2. This CDR3 is built from 15 residues. Germline trimming cut 1 base from V and 3 bases from J; bases unmatched to any gene: 2. The germline gives CDR1 LGHNA, CDR2 YNFKEQ. CDR3 residues: CASSQVGGDTGELFF. The CDR3 DNA reads as TGTGCCAGCAGCCAAGTGGGGGGGGACACCGGGGAGCTGTTTTTT.

The chain combines TRBV12-3 or TRBV12-4 with TRBJ2-2; D is unresolved. The CDR3 is 12 residues long. Deletions cut 7 bases from V and 3 bases from J, with 6 bases between. This CDR3 is CASTRDTGELFF. The CDR3 DNA reads TGTGCCAGCACCAGAGACACCGGGGAGCTGTTTTTT.

This clonotype was seen at least ten times. Written as DNA, the CDR3 is TGTGCCAGCAGCTTGTCAATACGGACCTCTCGCACAGATACGCAGTATTTT. The encoded protein is CASSLSIRTSRTDTQYF. V usage is TRBV5-4 and J usage is TRBJ2-3; no clear D. Per the germline V gene, CDR1 is SGHNT and CDR2 is YYREEE (reference sequence). V lost 1 base and J lost 1, with 16 bases in between. The CDR3 has 17 residues.

This clonotype was observed a handful of times. This chain joins TRBV12-3 or TRBV12-4 and TRBJ1-2, with TRBD1 matching 7 bases. V trimming: 6 bases; J trimming: 2 bases; junction bases outside the gene matches: 12. This CDR3 has 16 amino acids. The CDR3 sequence: CASSLSNRGGNYGYTF. DNA of the CDR3: TGTGCCAGCAGCTTATCGAACAGGGGAGGAAACTATGGCTACACCTTC.

In regard to this clonotype: A much larger clone differs from this one at a single base, so this may be a read error. The missing conserved phenylalanine or tryptophan at the end of this CDR3 makes a read error likely. The chain is built from TRBV27 and TRBJ2-2; unclear D gene. Germline-derived CDR1 and CDR2 are MNHEY and SMNVEV (reference sequence). V was cut by 6 bases and J by 2 bases, with 19 bases left in between. The CDR3 spans 17 residues. The CDR3 DNA sequence: TGTGCCAGCAGCCTCGTCCTGACTCCCGTCAACACCGGGGAGCTGTTTTCT. It yields the protein CASSLVLTPVNTGELFS.

The gene calls are TRBV14 and TRBJ2-3; no reliable D call. CDR3 length: 16 residues. Germline V gives CDR1 SGHDN, CDR2 FVKESK. The germline V and J ends were trimmed by 4 bases and 1 base, with 15 bases remaining between them. As DNA, the CDR3 is TGTGCCAGCAGCCCCCCCTGGGCAGGTCGCACAGATACGCAGTATTTT. As protein: CASSPPWAGRTDTQYF.